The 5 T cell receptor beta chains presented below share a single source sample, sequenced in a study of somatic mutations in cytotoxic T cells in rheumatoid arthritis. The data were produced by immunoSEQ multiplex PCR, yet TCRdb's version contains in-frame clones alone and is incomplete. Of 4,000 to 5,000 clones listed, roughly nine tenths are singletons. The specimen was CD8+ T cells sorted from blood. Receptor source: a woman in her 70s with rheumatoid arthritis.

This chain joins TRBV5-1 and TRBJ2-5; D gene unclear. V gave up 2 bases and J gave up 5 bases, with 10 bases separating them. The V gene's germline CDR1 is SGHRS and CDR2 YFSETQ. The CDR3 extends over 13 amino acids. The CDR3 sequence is CASSLTVGETQYF. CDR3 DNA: TGCGCCAGCAGCTTAACGGTCGGGGAGACCCAGTACTTC.

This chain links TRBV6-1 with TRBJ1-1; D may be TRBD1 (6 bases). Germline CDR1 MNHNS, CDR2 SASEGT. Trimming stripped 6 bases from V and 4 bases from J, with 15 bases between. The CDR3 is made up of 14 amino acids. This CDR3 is CASRVSTGSTEAFF. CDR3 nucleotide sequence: TGTGCCAGCAGGGTGTCTACAGGGAGCACTGAAGCTTTCTTT.

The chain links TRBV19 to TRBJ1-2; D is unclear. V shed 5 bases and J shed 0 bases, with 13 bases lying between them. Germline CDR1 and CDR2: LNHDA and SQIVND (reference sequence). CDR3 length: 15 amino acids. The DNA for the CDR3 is TGTGCCAGTAGTGGCAACCGACGGGCTAACTATGGCTACACCTTC. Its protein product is CASSGNRRANYGYTF.

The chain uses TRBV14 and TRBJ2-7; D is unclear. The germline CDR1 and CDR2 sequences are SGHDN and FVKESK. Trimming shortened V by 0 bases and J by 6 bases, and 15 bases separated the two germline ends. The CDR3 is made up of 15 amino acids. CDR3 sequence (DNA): TGTGCCAGCAGCCAAGAAACAGCCGTATGGGCCGAGCAGTACTTC. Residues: CASSQETAVWAEQYF.

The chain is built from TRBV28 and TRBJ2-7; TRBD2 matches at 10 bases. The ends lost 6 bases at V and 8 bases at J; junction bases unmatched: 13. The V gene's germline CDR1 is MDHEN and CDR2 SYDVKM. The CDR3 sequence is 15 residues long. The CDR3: CASRPSSGRAYKQYF. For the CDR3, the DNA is TGTGCCAGCAGACCGAGCAGCGGGAGGGCCTATAAGCAGTACTTC.